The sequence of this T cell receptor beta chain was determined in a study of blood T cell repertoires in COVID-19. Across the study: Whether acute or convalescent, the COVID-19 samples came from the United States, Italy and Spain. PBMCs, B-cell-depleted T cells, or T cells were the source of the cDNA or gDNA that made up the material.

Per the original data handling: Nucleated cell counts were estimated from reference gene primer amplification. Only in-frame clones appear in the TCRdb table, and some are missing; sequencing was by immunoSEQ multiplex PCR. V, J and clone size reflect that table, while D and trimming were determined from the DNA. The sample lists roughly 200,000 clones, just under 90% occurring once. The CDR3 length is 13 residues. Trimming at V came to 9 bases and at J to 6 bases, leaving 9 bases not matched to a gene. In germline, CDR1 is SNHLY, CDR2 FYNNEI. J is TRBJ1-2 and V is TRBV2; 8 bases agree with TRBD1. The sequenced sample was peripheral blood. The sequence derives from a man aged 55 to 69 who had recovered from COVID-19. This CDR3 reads CARLLPDRDGYTF. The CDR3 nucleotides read TGTGCCAGACTACTACCGGACAGGGATGGCTACACCTTC.